This entry concerns a single T cell receptor beta chain. Its antigen is unidentified. This entry belongs to a study of human T cells and chemical hapten exposure. Study details: The patient population, which was mostly female, had alopecia areata, totalis or universalis. Study-wide results and limits: Having alopecia, donors may respond immunologically unlike healthy people.

Separate cDNA molecules received unique molecular identifiers, which the library attached to them. Study processing details: Sampled TCR counts reached a median of approximately 100,000 per sample, with values ranging from 23,224 to 690,600. TCRdb re-called the RACE reads with MiXCR, one entry per CDR3 protein. The V and J calls here are based on TCRdb, not the publication. The sample includes about 120,000 distinct CDR3 sequences, around an eighth of them seen just once. Noted time point: pre-sensitization, week 0. Treatment reported: therapeutic diphenylcyclopropenone sensitization with weekly scalp DPC. The TCR was taken from a woman aged 18 to 35 with alopecia areata. Some clones in this sample may be carry-over from other donors' samples. The starting material was whole blood, obtained in connection with sensitization to the hapten diphenylcyclopropenone (DPC).

CDR3 in DNA: TGTGCCAGCAGCGTAGAGGACAGCTTCCGACACTATGGCTACACCTTC. This encodes CASSVEDSFRHYGYTF. V usage is TRBV9 and J usage is TRBJ1-2; D may be TRBD1 (6 bases). The germline V gene encodes CDR1 SGDLS and CDR2 YYNGEE. The CDR3 is made up of 16 amino acids. Trimming cost V 0 bases and J 3 bases, with 15 bases left between them.